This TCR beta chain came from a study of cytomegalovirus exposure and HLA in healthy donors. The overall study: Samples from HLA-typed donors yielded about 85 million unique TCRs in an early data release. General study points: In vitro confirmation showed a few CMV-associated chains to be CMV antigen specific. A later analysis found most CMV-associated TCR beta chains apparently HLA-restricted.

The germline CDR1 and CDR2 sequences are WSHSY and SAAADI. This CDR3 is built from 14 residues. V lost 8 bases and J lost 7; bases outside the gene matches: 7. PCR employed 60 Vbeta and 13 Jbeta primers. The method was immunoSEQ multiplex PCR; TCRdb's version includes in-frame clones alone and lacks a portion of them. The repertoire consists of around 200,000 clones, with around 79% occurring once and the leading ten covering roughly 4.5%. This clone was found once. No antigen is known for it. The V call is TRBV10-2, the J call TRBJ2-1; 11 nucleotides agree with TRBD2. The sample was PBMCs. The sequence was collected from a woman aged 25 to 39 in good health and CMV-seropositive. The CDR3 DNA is TGCGCCAGCTCGACTAGCGGGACGGAAAATGAGCAGTTCTTC. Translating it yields CASSTSGTENEQFF.